Described below is a single T cell receptor beta chain sequence and its context. Its cognate antigen is unknown. Treatment indicated: randomized to nivolumab then ipilimumab (arm A) or the reverse (arm B). Assay: immunoSEQ multiplex PCR; the TCRdb copy retains only in-frame clones and omits some. Of 4,200 or so clones listed, less than 30% were seen once; the top ten hold around 13%. These data are taken from a study of sequential checkpoint blockade in melanoma. Study-level information: Arm A got nivolumab then ipilimumab; arm B the reverse, 1:1. 75 to 95 pretreatment tumor DNA samples were TCRβ immunosequenced. Whole-study findings and limits: Tumor T-cell fraction and clonality correlated with PD-L1 and CD8+ counts.

The CDR3 spans 12 residues. Trimming took 7 bases from V and 14 from J; bases not matched to a gene: 9. The germline CDR1 and CDR2 sequences are MNHGY and SAAAGT. This sequence originates from a human donor with melanoma. The source material was tumor tissue (inferred from file names), sampled from a patient given nivolumab and ipilimumab in sequence. The J gene is TRBJ2-1, the V gene TRBV6-8, with 9 bases aligning to TRBD2. This CDR3 is CASKAGGFREFF. In DNA form, the CDR3 reads TGTGCCAGCAAGGCGGGGGGGTTTAGGGAGTTCTTC.